This T cell receptor beta chain was sequenced for a study of cytomegalovirus exposure and HLA in healthy donors. CDR1 and CDR2 from the germline V gene are SGHTA and FQGTGA. The CDR3 extends over 16 amino acids. V lost 1 base, J lost 5 bases, and 4 bases stayed unmatched. PCR was performed using 60 Vbeta and 13 Jbeta primers. Using immunoSEQ multiplex PCR, the repertoire was profiled, and TCRdb retains in-frame clones only, with some absent. Here the sample table reports around 100,000 clones. Sequenced material: PBMCs. The genes are TRBV7-3 and TRBJ1-6; 8 positions match TRBD1. This receptor was identified in a man in his thirties or forties in good health and CMV-seronegative. Here the CDR3 DNA reads TGTGCCAGCAGCTTAAATTCAGGGGGCCATAATTCACCCCTCCACTTT. Protein product: CASSLNSGGHNSPLHF.